This TCR beta chain was identified in a study of graft-versus-host responses after intestinal transplantation. Profiling relied on immunoSEQ multiplex PCR, and the TCRdb table lists in-frame clones only, not all of them. The sample has 100,000 or so clones; less than 90% are singletons. This clone has more than one count but fewer than ten. Antigen: not known. This CDR3 spans 13 amino acids. Germline CDR1 reads SNHLY; CDR2 reads FYNNEI. V dropped 5 bases and J dropped 10 bases, with 12 bases sitting between them. This receptor was identified in a human donor who was the organ donor for an intestinal transplant. The chain recombines TRBV2 with TRBJ1-6; no reliable D call. This specimen was unstimulated CD4+ T cells sorted from spleen or lymph node cells, taken before transplant. The CDR3 is CASSPGVGSPLHF. The CDR3 DNA reads as TGTGCCAGCAGTCCGGGAGTTGGGTCACCCCTCCACTTT.